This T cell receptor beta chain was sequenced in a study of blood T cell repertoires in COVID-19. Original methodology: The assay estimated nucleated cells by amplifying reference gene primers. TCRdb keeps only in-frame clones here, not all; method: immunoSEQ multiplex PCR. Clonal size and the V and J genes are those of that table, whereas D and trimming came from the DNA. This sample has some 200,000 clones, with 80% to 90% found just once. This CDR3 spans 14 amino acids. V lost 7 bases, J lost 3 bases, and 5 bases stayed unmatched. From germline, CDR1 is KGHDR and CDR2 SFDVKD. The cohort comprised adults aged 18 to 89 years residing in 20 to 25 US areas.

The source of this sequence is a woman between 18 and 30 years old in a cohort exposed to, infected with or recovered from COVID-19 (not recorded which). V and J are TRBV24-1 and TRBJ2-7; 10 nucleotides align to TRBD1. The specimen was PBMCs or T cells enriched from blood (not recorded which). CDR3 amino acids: CATSPGQGHYEQYF. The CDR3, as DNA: TGTGCCACCAGCCCGGGACAGGGGCACTACGAGCAGTACTTC.